The subject of this entry is one TCR beta chain. Its specificity is not known. Per germline, CDR1 SEHNR and CDR2 FQNEAQ (reference sequence). This CDR3 spans 15 amino acids. TCRdb re-called the 5' RACE reads and catalogs CDR3 proteins one per entry, DNA excluded. The sample has some 500,000 distinct CDR3 sequences, and its top ten clones hold over 1.1%. This record belongs to a study of T cells expressing NK-cell markers. Background on the study: Cells sorted as CD3+CD56+NKG2C+, CD3+CD56+NKG2C- and CD3+CD56-NKG2C+ T cells supplied the TCR beta repertoires.

Overall study findings and caveats: Once again these clonotypes came out on top in the CD3+CD56-NKG2C+ fraction of four donors. The dominant NKG2C+ clonotypes represented about 1.0-7.0% of CD8+ T cells in five or six donors.

The chain couples TRBV7-9 to TRBJ1-1. The source material was blood T cells: a sorted CD56 or NKG2C T cell subset, CD4+ or CD8+ T cells, or bulk PBMC T cells (not recorded which). The receptor was derived from a woman aged 50 to 60 in good health. Here the CDR3 reads CASSFEDFSNTEAFF.